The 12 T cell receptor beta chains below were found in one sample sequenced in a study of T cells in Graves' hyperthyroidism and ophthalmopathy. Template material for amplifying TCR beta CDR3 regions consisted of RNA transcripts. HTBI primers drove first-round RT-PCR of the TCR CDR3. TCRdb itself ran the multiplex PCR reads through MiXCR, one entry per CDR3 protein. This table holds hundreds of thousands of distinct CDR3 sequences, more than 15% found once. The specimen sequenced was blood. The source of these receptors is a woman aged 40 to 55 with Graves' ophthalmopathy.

For the CDR3, the DNA is TGCGCCAGCAGCCGATGGAGGGAAGAGACCCAGTACTTC. Amino acid sequence: CASSRWREETQYF. The chain uses TRBV5-1 and TRBJ2-5; weak D call: TRBD2 (6 bases). V lost 4 bases to trimming and J lost 3 bases, with 10 bases between them. Germline CDR1 SGHRS, CDR2 YFSETQ. The CDR3 runs 13 residues.

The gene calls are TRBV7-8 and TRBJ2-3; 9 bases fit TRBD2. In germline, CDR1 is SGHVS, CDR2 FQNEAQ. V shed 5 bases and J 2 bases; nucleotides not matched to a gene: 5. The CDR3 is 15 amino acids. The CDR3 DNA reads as TGTGCCAGCAGCCAGCTAGCGGGGACCACAGATACGCAGTATTTT. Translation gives CASSQLAGTTDTQYF.

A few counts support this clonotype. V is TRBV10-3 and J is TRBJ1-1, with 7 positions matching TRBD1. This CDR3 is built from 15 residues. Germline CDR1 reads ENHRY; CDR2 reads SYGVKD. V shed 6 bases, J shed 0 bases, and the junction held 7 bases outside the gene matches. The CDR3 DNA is TGTGCCATCAGGACCGGGACAGACCTGAACACTGAAGCTTTCTTT. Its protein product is CAIRTGTDLNTEAFF.

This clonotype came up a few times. DNA for the CDR3: TGCAGCGTTGGGGGCTTCACAGATACGCAGTATTTT. Encoded protein: CSVGGFTDTQYF. The rearrangement uses TRBV29-1 and TRBJ2-3; tentative D call: TRBD1 (5 bases). V was trimmed by 4 bases and J by 2 bases, leaving 7 bases between them. Germline assignment: CDR1 SQVTM and CDR2 ANQGSEA. This CDR3 has 12 amino acids.

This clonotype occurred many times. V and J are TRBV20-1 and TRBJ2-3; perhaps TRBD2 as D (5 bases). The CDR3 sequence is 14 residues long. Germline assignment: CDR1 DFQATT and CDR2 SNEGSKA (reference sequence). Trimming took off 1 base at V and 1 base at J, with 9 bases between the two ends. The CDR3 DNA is TGCAGTGCTAGAGGACTATACCGCACAGATACGCAGTATTTT. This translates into CSARGLYRTDTQYF.

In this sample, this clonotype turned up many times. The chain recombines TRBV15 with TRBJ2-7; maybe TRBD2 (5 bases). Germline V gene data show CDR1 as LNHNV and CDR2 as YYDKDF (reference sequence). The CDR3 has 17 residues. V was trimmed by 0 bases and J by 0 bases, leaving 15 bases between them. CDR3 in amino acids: CATSRDKPSQSSYEQYF. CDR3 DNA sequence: TGTGCCACCAGCAGAGATAAGCCTAGCCAAAGCTCCTACGAGCAGTACTTC.

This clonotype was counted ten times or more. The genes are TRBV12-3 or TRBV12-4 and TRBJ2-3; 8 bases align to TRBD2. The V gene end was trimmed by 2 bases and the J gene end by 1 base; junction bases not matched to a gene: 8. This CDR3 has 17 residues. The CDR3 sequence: CASSLSGGGLRTDTQYF. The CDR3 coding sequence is TGTGCCAGCAGTTTATCTGGCGGGGGGCTTCGCACAGATACGCAGTATTTT.

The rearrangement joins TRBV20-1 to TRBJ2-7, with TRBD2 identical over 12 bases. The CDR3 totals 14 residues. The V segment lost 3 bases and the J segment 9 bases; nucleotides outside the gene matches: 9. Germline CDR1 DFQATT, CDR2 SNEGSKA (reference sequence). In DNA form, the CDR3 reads TGCAGTGCTAGTGCTAGCGGGGGGGCTGGTGTGCAGTACTTC. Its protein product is CSASASGGAGVQYF.

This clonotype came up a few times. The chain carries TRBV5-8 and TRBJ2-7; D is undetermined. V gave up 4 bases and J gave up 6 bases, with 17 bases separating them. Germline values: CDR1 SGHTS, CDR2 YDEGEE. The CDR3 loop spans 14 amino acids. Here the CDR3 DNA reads TGTGCCAGCAGCCGTTTGTTTGGCACCCCCGAGCAGTACTTC. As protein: CASSRLFGTPEQYF.

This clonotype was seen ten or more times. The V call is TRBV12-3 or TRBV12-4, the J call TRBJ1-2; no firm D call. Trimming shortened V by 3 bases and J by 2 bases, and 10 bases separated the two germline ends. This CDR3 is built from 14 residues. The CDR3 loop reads CASSFGLLNYGYTF. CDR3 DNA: TGTGCCAGCAGTTTCGGCCTACTCAACTATGGCTACACCTTC.

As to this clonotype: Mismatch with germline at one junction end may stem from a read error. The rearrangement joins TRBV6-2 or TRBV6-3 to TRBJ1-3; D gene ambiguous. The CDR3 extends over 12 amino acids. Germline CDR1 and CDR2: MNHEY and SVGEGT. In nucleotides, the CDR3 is TGTGCCACCTCCCTTGCTGGAACCACCATATATTTT. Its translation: CATSLAGTTIYF.

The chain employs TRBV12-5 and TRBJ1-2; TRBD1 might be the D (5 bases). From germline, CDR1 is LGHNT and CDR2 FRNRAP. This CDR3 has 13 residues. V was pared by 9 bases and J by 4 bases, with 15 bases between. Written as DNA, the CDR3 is TGTGCTAGCCGGGGTGGACACCCCTATGGCTACACCTTC. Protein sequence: CASRGGHPYGYTF.